The 14 T cell receptor beta chains presented below share a single source sample, sequenced in a study of T cell responses to AZD1222 COVID-19 vaccine. The method was immunoSEQ multiplex PCR; TCRdb's version includes in-frame clones alone and lacks a portion of them. The data contain about 130,000 clones, 80% to 95% of them seen just once; the ten biggest clones take up 6.5% to 8%. Sequenced material: peripheral blood, taken 28 days after the second AZD1222 dose. The receptors stem from an adult who received the AZD1222 COVID-19 vaccine.

V usage is TRBV12-3 or TRBV12-4 and J usage is TRBJ1-5; D is ambiguous. V was cut by 8 bases and J by 9 bases, with 17 bases left in between. The CDR3 totals 13 residues. In DNA, the CDR3 is TGTGCCAGCGGATACACACACGGGTGGCCCCAGCATTTT. As protein: CASGYTHGWPQHF.

This chain connects TRBV30 to TRBJ1-6; D call uncertain. Germline values: CDR1 GTSNPN, CDR2 SVGIG (reference sequence). This CDR3 has 13 residues. Trimming cost V 0 bases and J 8 bases, with 8 bases left between them. The CDR3 DNA reads TGTGCCTGGAGTGTATATCGGGATTCACCCCTCCACTTT. This gives the protein CAWSVYRDSPLHF.

This chain joins TRBV27 and TRBJ1-5; perhaps TRBD1 as D (5 bases). The CDR3 totals 13 residues. Germline V CDR1 and CDR2: MNHEY, SMNVEV (reference sequence). Trimming shortened V by 3 bases and J by 4 bases, and 7 bases separated the two germline ends. The CDR3 nucleotides read TGTGCCAGCAGTTTTACAGGTAATCAGCCCCAGCATTTT. Its translation is CASSFTGNQPQHF.

V and J are TRBV6-2 or TRBV6-3 and TRBJ2-5; TRBD1 or TRBD2 may be the D gene (6 bases each). Germline CDR1 reads MNHEY; CDR2 reads SVGEGT. The CDR3 length is 16 residues. V lost 0 bases and J 4 bases, leaving 15 bases between the germline ends. The CDR3: CASSYSVGGVGETQYF. The CDR3 nucleotides read TGTGCCAGCAGTTACTCTGTCGGGGGCGTGGGAGAGACCCAGTACTTC.

The chain links TRBV7-2 to TRBJ2-2; the D gene is possibly TRBD2 (7 bases). Germline loops: CDR1 SGHTA, CDR2 FQGNSA. The length of the CDR3 is 16 residues. Trimming shortened V by 5 bases and J by 2 bases, and 15 bases separated the two germline ends. The CDR3 here is CASSPRGGGNTGELFF. The CDR3 DNA is TGTGCCAGCAGCCCTCGGGGAGGGGGAAACACCGGGGAGCTGTTTTTT.

This chain connects TRBV6-1 to TRBJ1-6; a weak D match, TRBD1 (5 bases). CDR3 length: 17 residues. CDR1 and CDR2 from the germline V gene are MNHNS and SASEGT. Trimming left V 4 bases short and J 8 bases short, with 21 bases between. The CDR3 sequence: CASSVPIGGGPYSPLHF. CDR3 bases: TGTGCCAGCAGTGTACCCATCGGGGGAGGACCCTATTCACCCCTCCACTTT.

The table lists this clone with a count of one. The rearrangement uses TRBV6-5 and TRBJ1-4; TRBD1 might be the D (5 bases). Per the germline V gene, CDR1 is MNHEY and CDR2 is SVGAGI. Trimming removed 4 bases at V and 7 bases at J, with 16 bases between. This CDR3 contains 15 residues. CDR3 DNA: TGTGCCAGCAGTTTGGGGCGGGGTCTAGGTGAAAAACTGTTTTTT. Amino acids: CASSLGRGLGEKLFF.

V usage is TRBV12-3 or TRBV12-4 and J usage is TRBJ1-5; D might be TRBD1 (5 bases). This CDR3 region has 13 residues. With 9 bases removed from V and 4 bases from J, the gap between germline ends came to 13 bases. This chain's CDR3 is CASNGDRNQPQHF. In nucleotides, the CDR3 is TGTGCCAGTAATGGGGACCGTAATCAGCCCCAGCATTTT.

V usage is TRBV11-3 and J usage is TRBJ2-1; maybe TRBD2 (6 bases). V was cut by 7 bases and J by 8 bases, with 24 bases left in between. There are 16 residues in the CDR3. The germline V gene has CDR1 SGHNT and CDR2 YENEEA. This CDR3 is CASTLWDSVANDEQFF. CDR3 nucleotide sequence: TGTGCCAGCACCCTCTGGGACTCCGTCGCCAATGATGAGCAGTTCTTC. The full variable domain, in which reference TRBV11-3 and TRBJ2-1 provide the parts outside the CDR3, is EAGVVQSPRYKIIEKKQPVAFWCNPISGHNTLYWYLQNLGQGPELLIRYENEEAVDDSQLPKDRFSAERLKGVDSTLKIQPAELGDSAVYLCASTLWDSVANDEQFFGPGTRLTVL.

The gene calls are TRBV11-3 and TRBJ2-3; 7 bases fit TRBD2. CDR1 and CDR2 (germline): SGHNT, YENEEA. The CDR3 has 18 amino acids. Trimming took 3 bases from V and 0 from J; bases not matched to a gene: 12. The CDR3 bases are TGTGCCAGCAGCTTGAGGGCCCGACTAGCCGGGAGCACAGATACGCAGTATTTT. Its protein is CASSLRARLAGSTDTQYF.

This clone was seen just once. The chain joins TRBV6-2 or TRBV6-3 to TRBJ2-1, with TRBD1 identical over 8 bases. Unmatched junction bases numbered 13, after V lost 5 bases and J lost 4 bases. Looked up from germline, CDR1 is MNHEY and CDR2 is SVGEGT. The CDR3 is 17 amino acids. In DNA form, the CDR3 reads TGTGCCAGCAGTAGGGGCAGGGGGCGGCCCTCTTACAATGAGCAGTTCTTC. This encodes CASSRGRGRPSYNEQFF.

This chain connects TRBV19 to TRBJ1-2; D might be TRBD1 (6 bases). The CDR3 is 13 amino acids. Germline values: CDR1 LNHDA, CDR2 SQIVND (reference sequence). The V end was cut by 10 bases, the J end by 3 bases, with 15 bases between. CDR3 region: CATTWGGHYGYTF. The CDR3 nucleotides are TGTGCCACTACGTGGGGGGGGCACTATGGCTACACCTTC.

The gene calls are TRBV19 and TRBJ1-5; D is unclear. Germline V gives CDR1 LNHDA, CDR2 SQIVND (reference sequence). Between the trimmed V and J ends, which lost 5 bases and 0 bases, there was a span of 17 bases. The CDR3 is 17 residues long. This CDR3 is CASSAISRLYSNQPQHF. Written as DNA, the CDR3 is TGTGCCAGTAGTGCCATTTCTCGTCTCTATAGCAATCAGCCCCAGCATTTT.

V and J are TRBV12-3 or TRBV12-4 and TRBJ1-1; D is unclear. The CDR3 extends over 11 amino acids. Trimming removed 5 bases at V and 8 bases at J, with 9 bases between. This CDR3 is CASSTGPEAFF. The CDR3 DNA reads as TGTGCCAGCAGTACCGGGCCCGAAGCTTTCTTT.